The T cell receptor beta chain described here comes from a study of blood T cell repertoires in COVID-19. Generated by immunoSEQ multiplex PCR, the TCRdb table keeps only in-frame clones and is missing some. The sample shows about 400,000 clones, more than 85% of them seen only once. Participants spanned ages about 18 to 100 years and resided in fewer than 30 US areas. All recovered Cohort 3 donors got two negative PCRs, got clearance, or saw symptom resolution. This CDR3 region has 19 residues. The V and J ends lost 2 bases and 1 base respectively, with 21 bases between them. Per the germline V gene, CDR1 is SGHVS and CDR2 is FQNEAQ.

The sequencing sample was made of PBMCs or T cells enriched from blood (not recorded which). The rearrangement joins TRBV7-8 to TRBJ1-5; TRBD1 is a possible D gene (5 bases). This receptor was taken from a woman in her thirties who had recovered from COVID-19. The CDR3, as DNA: TGTGCCAGCAGCTTACGGTCCGCAGTTGGGACTGCGAGCAATCAGCCCCAGCATTTT. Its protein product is CASSLRSAVGTASNQPQHF.